This TCR beta chain was observed in a study of T-cell reconstitution after alpha-beta-depleted transplantation in children. The length of the CDR3 is 13 residues. The germline CDR1 and CDR2 sequences are SGHTA and FQGNSA. Trimming pared 5 bases from V and 4 bases from J, leaving 11 bases between. A TCRbeta library incorporating unique molecular identifiers was prepared. TCRdb reprocessed the PCR reads with MiXCR, giving one entry per CDR3 protein. The sample lists some 200,000 distinct CDR3 sequences, approximately 9.8% occurring once. This clonotype was seen repeatedly, ten times or more. This TCR derives from a human donor who donated a stem cell graft to a child with SCID. The specimen comprised PBMCs from the stem cell graft donor, sampled from the stem cell graft. The chain is built from TRBV7-2 and TRBJ1-1; no clear D gene. The DNA for the CDR3 is TGTGCCAGCAGCCCCCACCGGGCCACTGAAGCTTTCTTT. The encoded protein is CASSPHRATEAFF.